This T cell receptor beta chain is drawn from a study of graft-versus-host responses after intestinal transplantation. V lost 7 bases and J lost 0; bases outside the gene matches: 5. CDR1 is SQVTM, CDR2 ANQGSEA, per germline. The CDR3 totals 15 residues. A word on this clone: The antigen is unknown.

Here immunoSEQ multiplex PCR was the method, and the copy in TCRdb shows in-frame clones only, minus some. In the table there are some 84,000 clones, roughly 80% of which are singletons. Here the sequenced sample was unstimulated CD4+ T cells sorted from spleen or lymph node cells, taken before intestinal transplant. V is TRBV29-1 and J is TRBJ1-6; 8 positions agree with TRBD1. The sequence derives from a human donor who received an intestinal transplant. The CDR3 here is CSARTGSSYNSPLHF. In DNA form, the CDR3 reads TGCAGCGCGCGGACAGGGAGCTCCTATAATTCACCCCTCCACTTT. Based on the CDR3 plus reference TRBV29-1 and TRBJ1-6, the full variable domain is SAVISQKPSRDICQRGTSLTIQCQVDSQVTMMFWYRQQPGQSLTLIATANQGSEATYESGFVIDKFPISRPNLTFSTLTVSNMSPEDSSIYLCSARTGSSYNSPLHFGNGTRLTVT.